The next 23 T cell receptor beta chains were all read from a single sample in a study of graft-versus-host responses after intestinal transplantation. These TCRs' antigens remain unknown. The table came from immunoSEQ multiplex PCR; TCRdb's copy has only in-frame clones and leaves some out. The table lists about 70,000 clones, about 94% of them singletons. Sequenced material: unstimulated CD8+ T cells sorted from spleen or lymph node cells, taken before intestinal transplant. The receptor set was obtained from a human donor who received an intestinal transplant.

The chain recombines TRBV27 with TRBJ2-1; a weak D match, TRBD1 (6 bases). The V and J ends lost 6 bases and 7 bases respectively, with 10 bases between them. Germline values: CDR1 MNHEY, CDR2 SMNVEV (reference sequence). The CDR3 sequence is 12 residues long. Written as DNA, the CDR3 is TGTGCCAGCAGGGAACAGGGAAATGAGCAGTTCTTC. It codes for CASREQGNEQFF.

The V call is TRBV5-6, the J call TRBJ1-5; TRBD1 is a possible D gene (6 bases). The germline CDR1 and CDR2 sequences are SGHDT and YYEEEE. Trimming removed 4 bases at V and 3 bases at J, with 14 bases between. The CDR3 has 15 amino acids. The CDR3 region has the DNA TGTGCCAGCAGCCTATTACAGGGTCACAATCAGCCCCAGCATTTT. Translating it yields CASSLLQGHNQPQHF.

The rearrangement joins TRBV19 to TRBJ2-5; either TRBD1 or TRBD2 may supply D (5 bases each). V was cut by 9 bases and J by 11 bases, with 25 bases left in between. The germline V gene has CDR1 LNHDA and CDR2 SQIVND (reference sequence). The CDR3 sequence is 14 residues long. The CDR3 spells CASGQDLDSWEQYF. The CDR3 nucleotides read TGTGCCAGCGGACAAGATCTAGATTCTTGGGAGCAGTACTTC.

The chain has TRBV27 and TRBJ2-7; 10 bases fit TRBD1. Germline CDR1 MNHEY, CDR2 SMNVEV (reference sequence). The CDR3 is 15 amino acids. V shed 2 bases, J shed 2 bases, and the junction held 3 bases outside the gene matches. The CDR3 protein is CASSLDGTGAYEQYF. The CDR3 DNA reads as TGTGCCAGCAGTTTAGACGGGACAGGGGCCTACGAGCAGTACTTC.

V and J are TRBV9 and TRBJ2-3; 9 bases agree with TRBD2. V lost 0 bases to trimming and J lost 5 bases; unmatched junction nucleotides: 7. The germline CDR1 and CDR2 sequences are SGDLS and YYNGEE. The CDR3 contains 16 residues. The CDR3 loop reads CASSVGSSGNIDTQYF. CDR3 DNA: TGTGCCAGCAGCGTAGGGTCTAGCGGGAACATAGATACGCAGTATTTT.

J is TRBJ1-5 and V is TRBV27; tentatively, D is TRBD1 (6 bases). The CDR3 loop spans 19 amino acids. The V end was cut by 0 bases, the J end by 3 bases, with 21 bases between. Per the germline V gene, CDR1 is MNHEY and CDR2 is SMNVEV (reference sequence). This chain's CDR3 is CASSLSPPPGRGDNQPQHF. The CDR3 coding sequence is TGTGCCAGCAGTTTATCCCCTCCACCGGGTAGGGGGGACAATCAGCCCCAGCATTTT.

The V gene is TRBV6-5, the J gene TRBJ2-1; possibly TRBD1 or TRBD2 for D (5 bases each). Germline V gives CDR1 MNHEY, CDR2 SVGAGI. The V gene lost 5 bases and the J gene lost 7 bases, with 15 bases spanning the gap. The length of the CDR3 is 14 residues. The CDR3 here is CASSPVGWGNEQFF. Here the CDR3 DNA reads TGTGCCAGCAGTCCTGTGGGCTGGGGGAATGAGCAGTTCTTC.

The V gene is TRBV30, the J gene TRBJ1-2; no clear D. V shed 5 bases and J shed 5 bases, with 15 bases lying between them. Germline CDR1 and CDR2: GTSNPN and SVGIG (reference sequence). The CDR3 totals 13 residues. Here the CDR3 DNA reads TGTGCCTGGGGTGGCGCGGGAGGTTATGGCTACACCTTC. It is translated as CAWGGAGGYGYTF. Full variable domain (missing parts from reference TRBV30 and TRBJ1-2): SQTIHQWPATLVQPVGSPLSLECTVEGTSNPNLYWYRQAAGRGLQLLFYSVGIGQISSEVPQNLSASRPQDRQFILSSKKLLLSDSGFYLCAWGGAGGYGYTFGSGTRLTVV.

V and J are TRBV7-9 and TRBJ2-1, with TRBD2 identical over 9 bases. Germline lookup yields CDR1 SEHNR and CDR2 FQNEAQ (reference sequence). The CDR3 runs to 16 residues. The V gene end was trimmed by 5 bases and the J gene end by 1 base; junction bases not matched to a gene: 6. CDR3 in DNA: TGTGCCAGCAGCCCTAATAGCGGGAGTTCCTACAATGAGCAGTTCTTC. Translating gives CASSPNSGSSYNEQFF.

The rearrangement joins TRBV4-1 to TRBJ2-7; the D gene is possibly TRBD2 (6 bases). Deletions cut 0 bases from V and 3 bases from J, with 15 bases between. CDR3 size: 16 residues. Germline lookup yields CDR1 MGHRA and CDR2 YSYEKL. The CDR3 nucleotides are TGCGCCAGCAGCCAAGATGGTTTCGGACTACACTACGAGCAGTACTTC. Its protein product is CASSQDGFGLHYEQYF.

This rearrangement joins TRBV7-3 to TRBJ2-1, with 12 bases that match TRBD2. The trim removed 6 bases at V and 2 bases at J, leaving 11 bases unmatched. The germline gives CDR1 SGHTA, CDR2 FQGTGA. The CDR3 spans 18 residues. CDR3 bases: TGTGCCAGCAGTTTGACTAGCGGGAGAGGAGGGACCTACAATGAGCAGTTCTTC. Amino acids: CASSLTSGRGGTYNEQFF.

In nucleotides, the CDR3 is TGTGCCAGCAGCTTGGCCTCCACTGAAGCTTTCTTT. As protein: CASSLASTEAFF. This chain joins TRBV5-6 and TRBJ1-1; D uncertain. Looked up from germline, CDR1 is SGHDT and CDR2 is YYEEEE. V was trimmed by 0 bases and J by 4 bases, leaving 4 bases between them. The CDR3 is 12 residues long.

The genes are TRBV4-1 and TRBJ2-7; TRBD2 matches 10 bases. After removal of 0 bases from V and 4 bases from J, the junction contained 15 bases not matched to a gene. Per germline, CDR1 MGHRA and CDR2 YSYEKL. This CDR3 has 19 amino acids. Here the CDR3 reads CASSQDQAGGVRGAYEQYF. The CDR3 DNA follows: TGCGCCAGCAGCCAAGATCAAGCGGGAGGGGTTCGAGGGGCTTACGAGCAGTACTTC.

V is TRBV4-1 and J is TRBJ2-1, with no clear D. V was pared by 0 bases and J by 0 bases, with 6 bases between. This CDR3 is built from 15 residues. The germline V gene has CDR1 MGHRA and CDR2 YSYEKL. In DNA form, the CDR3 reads TGCGCCAGCAGCCAAGACCCCGTCTCCTACAATGAGCAGTTCTTC. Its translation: CASSQDPVSYNEQFF.

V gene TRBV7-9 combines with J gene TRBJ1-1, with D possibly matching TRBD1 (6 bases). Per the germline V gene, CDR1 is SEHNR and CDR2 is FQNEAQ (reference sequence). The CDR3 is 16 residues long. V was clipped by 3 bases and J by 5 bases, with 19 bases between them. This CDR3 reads CASSFPYQGLGTEAFF. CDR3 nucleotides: TGTGCCAGCAGCTTCCCCTATCAGGGGCTGGGGACTGAAGCTTTCTTT.

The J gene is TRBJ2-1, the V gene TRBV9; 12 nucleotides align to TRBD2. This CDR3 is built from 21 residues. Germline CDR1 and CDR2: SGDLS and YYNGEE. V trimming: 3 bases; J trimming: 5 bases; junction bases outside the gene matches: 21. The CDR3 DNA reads TGTGCCAGCAGCGATCAGATTGACGGACTAGCGGGAAAGAAAGGAGACAATGAGCAGTTCTTC. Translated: CASSDQIDGLAGKKGDNEQFF.

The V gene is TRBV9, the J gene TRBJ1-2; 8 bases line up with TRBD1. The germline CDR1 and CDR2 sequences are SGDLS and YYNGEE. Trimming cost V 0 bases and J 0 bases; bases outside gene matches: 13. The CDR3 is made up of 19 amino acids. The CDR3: CASSVESPRQGTTNYGYTF. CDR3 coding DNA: TGTGCCAGCAGCGTAGAGTCCCCGCGACAGGGGACAACTAACTATGGCTACACCTTC.

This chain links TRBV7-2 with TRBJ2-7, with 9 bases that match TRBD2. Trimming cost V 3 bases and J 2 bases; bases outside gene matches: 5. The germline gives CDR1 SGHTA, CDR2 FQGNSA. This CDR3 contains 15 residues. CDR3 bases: TGTGCCAGCAGCTTTTTTGAGCGGGAGGCCTACGAGCAGTACTTC. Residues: CASSFFEREAYEQYF. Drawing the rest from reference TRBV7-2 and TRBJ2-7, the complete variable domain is GAGVSQSPSNKVTEKGKDVELRCDPISGHTALYWYRQSLGQGLEFLIYFQGNSAPDKSGLPSDRFSAERTGGSVSTLTIQRTQQEDSAVYLCASSFFEREAYEQYFGPGTRLTVT.

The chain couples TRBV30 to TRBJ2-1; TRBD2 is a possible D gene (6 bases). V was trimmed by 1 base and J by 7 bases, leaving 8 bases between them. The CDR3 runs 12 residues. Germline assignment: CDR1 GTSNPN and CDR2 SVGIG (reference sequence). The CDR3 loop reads CAWSGLENEQFF. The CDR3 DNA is TGTGCCTGGAGTGGACTAGAGAATGAGCAGTTCTTC.

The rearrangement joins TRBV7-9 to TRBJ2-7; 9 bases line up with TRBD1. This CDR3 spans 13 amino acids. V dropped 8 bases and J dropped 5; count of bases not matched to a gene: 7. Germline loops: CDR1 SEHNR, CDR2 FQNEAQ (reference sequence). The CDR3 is CASLGQGFDEQYF. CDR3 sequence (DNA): TGTGCCAGCCTCGGACAGGGGTTCGACGAGCAGTACTTC.

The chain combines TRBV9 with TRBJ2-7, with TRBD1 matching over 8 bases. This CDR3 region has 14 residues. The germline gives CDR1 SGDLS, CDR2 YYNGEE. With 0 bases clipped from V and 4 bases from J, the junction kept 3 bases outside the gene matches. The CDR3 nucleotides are TGTGCCAGCAGCGTAGCAGGGGGCGTTTACGAGCAGTACTTC. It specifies CASSVAGGVYEQYF.

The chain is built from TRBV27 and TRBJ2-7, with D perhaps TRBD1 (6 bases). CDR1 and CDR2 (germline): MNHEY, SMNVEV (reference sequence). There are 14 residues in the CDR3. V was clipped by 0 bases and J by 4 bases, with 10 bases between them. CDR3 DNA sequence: TGTGCCAGCAGTTTATCCTTCAGGGGATACGAGCAGTACTTC. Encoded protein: CASSLSFRGYEQYF.

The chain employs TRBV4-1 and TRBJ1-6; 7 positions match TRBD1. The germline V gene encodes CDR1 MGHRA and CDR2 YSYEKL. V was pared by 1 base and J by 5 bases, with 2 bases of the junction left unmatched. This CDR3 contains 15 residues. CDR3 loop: CASSQAGTDNSPLHF. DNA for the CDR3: TGCGCCAGCAGCCAAGCCGGGACAGATAATTCACCCCTCCACTTT.